What follows is one T cell receptor (beta chain) and its context. What it binds is not known. This entry is derived from a study of identical twins. Broader study findings: Sequences that were beta out-of-frame showed weaker excess twin sharing. Conclusions were drawn cross-sectionally by statistical analysis, without following the same donors. With abundant cord blood beta clonotypes, insertions were fewer; memory repertoires showed no such pattern.

The CDR3 spans 14 residues. The V end lost 4 bases, the J end lost 0 bases, and 10 bases lay between the germline ends. Germline V lookup: CDR1 DFQATT, CDR2 SNEGSKA (reference sequence). MiXCR, run by TCRdb on the 5' RACE reads, gives a single entry per CDR3 protein. Here the sample spans 600,000 to 800,000 distinct CDR3 sequences, approximately 22% being singletons. The sample was also reused in another study, on T cells expressing NK-cell markers. As that study records: An anti-gamma-delta TCR antibody restricted sorting to alpha-beta TCR T cells in several experiments.

The chain is built from TRBV20-1 and TRBJ2-1; D unresolved. The sequenced sample consisted of PBMCs. The sequence came from a woman younger than 30 in good health. For the CDR3, the DNA is TGCAGTGCTAACCATAGGGCCTCCTACAATGAGCAGTTCTTC. Residues: CSANHRASYNEQFF.